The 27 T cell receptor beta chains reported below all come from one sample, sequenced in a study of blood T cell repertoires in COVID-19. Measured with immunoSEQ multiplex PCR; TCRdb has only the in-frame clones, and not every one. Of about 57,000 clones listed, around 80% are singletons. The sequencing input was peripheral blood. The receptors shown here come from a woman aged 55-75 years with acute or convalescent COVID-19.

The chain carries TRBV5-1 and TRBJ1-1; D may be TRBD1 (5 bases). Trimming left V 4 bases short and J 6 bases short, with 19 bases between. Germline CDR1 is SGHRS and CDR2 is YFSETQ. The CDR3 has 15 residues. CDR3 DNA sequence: TGCGCCAGCAGCGGCACCGGGACTGTCATCGCTGAAGCTTTCTTT. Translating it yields CASSGTGTVIAEAFF. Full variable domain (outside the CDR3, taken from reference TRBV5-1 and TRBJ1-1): KAGVTQTPRYLIKTRGQQVTLSCSPISGHRSVSWYQQTPGQGLQFLFEYFSETQRNKGNFPGRFSGRQFSNSRSEMNVSTLELGDSALYLCASSGTGTVIAEAFFGQGTRLTVV.

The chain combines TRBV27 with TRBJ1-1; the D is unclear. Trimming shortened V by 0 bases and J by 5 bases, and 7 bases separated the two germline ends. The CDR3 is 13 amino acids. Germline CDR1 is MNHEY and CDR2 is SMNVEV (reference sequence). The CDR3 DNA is TGTGCCAGCAGTTTATCGGGAGGGACTGAAGCTTTCTTT. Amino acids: CASSLSGGTEAFF.

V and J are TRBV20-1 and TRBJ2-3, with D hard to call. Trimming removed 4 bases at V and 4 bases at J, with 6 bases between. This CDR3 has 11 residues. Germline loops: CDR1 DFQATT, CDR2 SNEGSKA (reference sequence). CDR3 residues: CSATLADTQYF. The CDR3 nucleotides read TGCAGTGCTACGCTAGCAGATACGCAGTATTTT.

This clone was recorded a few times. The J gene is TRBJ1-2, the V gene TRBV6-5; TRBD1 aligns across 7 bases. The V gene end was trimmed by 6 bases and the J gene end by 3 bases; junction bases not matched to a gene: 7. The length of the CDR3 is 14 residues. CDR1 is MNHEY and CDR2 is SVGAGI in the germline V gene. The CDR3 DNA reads TGTGCCAGCAGGGGGACAGATTCTGACTATGGCTACACCTTC. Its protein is CASRGTDSDYGYTF.

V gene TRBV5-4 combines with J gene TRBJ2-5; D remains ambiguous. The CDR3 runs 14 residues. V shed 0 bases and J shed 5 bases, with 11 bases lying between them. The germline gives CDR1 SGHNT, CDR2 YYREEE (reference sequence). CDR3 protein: CASSLGGTRETQYF. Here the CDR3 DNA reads TGTGCCAGCAGCTTGGGCGGAACGAGGGAGACCCAGTACTTC.

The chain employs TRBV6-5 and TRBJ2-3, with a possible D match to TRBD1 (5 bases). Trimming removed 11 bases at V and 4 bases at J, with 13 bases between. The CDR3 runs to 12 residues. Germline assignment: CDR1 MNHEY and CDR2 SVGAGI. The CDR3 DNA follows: TGTGCCGGGTCCCAAGGGGCAGATACGCAGTATTTT. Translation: CAGSQGADTQYF.

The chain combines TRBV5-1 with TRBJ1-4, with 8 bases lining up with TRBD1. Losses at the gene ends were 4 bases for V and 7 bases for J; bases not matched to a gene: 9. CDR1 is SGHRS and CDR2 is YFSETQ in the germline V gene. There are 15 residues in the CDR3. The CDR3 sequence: CASSSGQGESEKLFF. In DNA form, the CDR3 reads TGCGCCAGCAGCAGTGGACAGGGAGAATCTGAAAAACTGTTTTTT. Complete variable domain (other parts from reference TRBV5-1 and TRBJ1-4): KAGVTQTPRYLIKTRGQQVTLSCSPISGHRSVSWYQQTPGQGLQFLFEYFSETQRNKGNFPGRFSGRQFSNSRSEMNVSTLELGDSALYLCASSSGQGESEKLFFGSGTQLSVL.

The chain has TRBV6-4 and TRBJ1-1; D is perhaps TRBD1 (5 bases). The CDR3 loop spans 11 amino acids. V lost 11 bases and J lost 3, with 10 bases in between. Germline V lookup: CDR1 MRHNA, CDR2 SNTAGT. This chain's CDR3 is CAGGMDTEAFF. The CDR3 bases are TGTGCCGGGGGGATGGACACTGAAGCTTTCTTT.

The CDR3 is CASLRITEANEQFF. CDR3 nucleotides: TGTGCCAGCCTCCGAATTACGGAGGCCAATGAGCAGTTCTTC. This chain uses TRBV7-9 with TRBJ2-1; D might be TRBD2 (5 bases). The CDR3 sequence is 14 residues long. Germline V CDR1 and CDR2: SEHNR, FQNEAQ (reference sequence). Trimming stripped 8 bases from V and 6 bases from J, with 17 bases between.

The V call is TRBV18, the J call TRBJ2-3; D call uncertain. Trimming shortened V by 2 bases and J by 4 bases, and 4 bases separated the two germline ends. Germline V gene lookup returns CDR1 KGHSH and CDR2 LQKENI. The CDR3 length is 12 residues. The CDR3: CASSPTADTQYF. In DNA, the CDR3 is TGTGCCAGCTCACCAACAGCAGATACGCAGTATTTT.

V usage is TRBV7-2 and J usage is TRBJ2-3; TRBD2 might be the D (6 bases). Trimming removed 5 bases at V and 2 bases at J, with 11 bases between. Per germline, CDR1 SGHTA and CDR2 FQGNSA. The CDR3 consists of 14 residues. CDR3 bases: TGTGCCAGCAGCCAACGGGGGTTCACAGATACGCAGTATTTT. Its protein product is CASSQRGFTDTQYF.

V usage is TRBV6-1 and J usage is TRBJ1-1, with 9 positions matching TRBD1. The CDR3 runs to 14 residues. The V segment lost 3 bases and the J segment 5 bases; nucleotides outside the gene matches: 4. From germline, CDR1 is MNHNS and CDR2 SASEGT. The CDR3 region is CASSDNRGQTEAFF. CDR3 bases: TGTGCCAGCAGTGACAACAGGGGGCAAACTGAAGCTTTCTTT.

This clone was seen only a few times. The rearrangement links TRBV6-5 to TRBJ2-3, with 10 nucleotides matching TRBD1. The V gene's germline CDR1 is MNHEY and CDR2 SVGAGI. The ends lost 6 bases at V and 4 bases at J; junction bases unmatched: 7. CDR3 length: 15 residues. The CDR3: CASSHGDRGPDTQYF. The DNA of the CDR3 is TGTGCCAGCAGCCACGGGGACAGGGGCCCAGATACGCAGTATTTT.

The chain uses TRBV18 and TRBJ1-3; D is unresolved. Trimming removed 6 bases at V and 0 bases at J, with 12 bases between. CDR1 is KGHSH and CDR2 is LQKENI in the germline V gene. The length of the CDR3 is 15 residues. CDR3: CASSIQASSGNTIYF. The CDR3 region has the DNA TGTGCCAGCTCGATTCAGGCAAGCTCTGGAAACACCATATATTTT.

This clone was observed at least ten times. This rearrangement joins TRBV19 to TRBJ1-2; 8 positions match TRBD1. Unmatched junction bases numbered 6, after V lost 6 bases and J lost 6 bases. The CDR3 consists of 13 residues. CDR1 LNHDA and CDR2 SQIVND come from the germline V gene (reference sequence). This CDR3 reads CASRLDRADGYTF. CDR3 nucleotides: TGTGCCAGTAGATTGGACAGGGCCGATGGCTACACCTTC.

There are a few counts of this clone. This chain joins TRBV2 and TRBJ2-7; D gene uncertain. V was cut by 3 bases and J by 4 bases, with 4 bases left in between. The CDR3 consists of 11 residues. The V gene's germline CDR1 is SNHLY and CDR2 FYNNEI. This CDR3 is CASSDEYEQYF. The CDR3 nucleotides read TGTGCCAGCAGTGACGAGTACGAGCAGTACTTC.

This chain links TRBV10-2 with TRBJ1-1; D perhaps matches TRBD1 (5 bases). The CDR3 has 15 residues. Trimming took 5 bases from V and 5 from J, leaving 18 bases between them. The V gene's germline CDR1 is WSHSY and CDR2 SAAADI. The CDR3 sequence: CASSQQAGGVTEAFF. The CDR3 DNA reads TGCGCCAGCAGTCAGCAAGCGGGGGGAGTTACTGAAGCTTTCTTT.

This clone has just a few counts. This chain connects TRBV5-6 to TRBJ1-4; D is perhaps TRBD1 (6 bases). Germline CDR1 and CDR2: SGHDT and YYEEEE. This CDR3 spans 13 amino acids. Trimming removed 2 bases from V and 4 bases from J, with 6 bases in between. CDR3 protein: CASSFRGNEKLFF. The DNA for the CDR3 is TGTGCCAGCAGCTTCAGGGGTAATGAAAAACTGTTTTTT.

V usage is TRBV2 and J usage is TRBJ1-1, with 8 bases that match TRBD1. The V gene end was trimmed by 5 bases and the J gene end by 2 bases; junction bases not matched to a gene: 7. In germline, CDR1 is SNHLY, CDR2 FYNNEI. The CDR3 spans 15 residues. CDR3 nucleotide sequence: TGTGCCAGCAGTTTTCGGACAGGGATAAACACTGAAGCTTTCTTT. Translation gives CASSFRTGINTEAFF.

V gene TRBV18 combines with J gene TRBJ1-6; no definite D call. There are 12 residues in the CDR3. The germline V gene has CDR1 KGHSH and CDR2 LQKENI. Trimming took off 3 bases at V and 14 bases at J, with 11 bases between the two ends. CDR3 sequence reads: CASSPPSLSLHF. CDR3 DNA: TGTGCCAGCTCACCCCCTTCCCTTTCCCTCCACTTT.

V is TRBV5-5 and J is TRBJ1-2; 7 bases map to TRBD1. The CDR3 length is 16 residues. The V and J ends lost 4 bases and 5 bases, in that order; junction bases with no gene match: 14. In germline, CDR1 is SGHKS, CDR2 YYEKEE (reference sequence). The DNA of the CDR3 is TGTGCCAGCAGCCCCATTACAGGGGCGACGAATTATGGCTACACCTTC. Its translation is CASSPITGATNYGYTF.

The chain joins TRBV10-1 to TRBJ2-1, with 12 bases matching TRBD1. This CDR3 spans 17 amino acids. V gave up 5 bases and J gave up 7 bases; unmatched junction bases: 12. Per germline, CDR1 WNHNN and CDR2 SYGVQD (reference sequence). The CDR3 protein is CASSWGQGALPWNEQFF. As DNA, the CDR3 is TGCGCCAGCAGTTGGGGACAGGGGGCCCTCCCGTGGAATGAGCAGTTCTTC.

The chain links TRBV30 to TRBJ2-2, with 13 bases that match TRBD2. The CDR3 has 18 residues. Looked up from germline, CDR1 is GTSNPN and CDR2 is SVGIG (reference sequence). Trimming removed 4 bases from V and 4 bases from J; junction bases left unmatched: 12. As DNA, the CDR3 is TGTGCCTGGACCACAGGACTAGCGGGGGCTGGGGGCACCGGGGAGCTGTTTTTT. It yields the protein CAWTTGLAGAGGTGELFF. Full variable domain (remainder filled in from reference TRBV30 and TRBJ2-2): SQTIHQWPATLVQPVGSPLSLECTVEGTSNPNLYWYRQAAGRGLQLLFYSVGIGQISSEVPQNLSASRPQDRQFILSSKKLLLSDSGFYLCAWTTGLAGAGGTGELFFGEGSRLTVL.

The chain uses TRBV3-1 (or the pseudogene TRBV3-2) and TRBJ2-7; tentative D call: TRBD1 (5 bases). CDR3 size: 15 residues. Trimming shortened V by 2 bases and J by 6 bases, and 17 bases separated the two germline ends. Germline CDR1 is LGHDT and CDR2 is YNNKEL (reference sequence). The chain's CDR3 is CASSQIEGARGEQYF. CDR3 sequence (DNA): TGTGCCAGCAGCCAAATTGAAGGGGCTAGAGGCGAGCAGTACTTC.

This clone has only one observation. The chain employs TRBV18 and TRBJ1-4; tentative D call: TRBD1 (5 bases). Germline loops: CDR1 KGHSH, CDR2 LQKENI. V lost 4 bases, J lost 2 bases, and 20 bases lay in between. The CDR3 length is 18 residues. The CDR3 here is CASSLGGRMDNTNEKLFF. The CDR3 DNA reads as TGTGCCAGCTCACTGGGGGGAAGGATGGACAACACTAATGAAAAACTGTTTTTT.

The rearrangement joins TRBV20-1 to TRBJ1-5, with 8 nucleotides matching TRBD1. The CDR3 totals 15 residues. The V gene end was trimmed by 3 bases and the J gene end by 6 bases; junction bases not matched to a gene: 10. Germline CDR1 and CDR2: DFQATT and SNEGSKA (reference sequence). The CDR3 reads CSASAGGPAAQPQHF. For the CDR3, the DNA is TGCAGTGCTAGTGCAGGGGGCCCGGCGGCTCAGCCCCAGCATTTT.

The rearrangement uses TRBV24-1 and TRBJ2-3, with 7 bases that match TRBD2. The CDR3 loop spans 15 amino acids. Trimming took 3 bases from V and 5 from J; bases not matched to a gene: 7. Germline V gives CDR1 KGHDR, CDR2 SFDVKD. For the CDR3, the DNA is TGTGCCACCAGTGATCGAAGCGGGGCTGGAGATACGCAGTATTTT. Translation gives CATSDRSGAGDTQYF.